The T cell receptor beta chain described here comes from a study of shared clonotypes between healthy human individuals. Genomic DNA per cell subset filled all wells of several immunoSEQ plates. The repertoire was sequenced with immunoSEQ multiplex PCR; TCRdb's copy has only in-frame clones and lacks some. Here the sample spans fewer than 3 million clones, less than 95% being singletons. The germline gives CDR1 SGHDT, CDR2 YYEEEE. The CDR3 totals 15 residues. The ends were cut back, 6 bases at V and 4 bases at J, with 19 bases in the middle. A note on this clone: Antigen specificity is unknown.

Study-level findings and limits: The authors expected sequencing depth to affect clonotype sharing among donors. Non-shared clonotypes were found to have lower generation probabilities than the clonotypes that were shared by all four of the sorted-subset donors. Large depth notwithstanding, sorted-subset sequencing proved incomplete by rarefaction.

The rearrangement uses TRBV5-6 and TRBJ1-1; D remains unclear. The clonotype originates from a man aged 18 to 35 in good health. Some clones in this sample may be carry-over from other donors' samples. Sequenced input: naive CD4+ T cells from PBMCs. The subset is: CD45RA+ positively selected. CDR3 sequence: CASTHVARTGTEAFF. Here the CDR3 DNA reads TGTGCCAGCACCCATGTTGCCAGGACGGGCACTGAAGCTTTCTTT.